Detailed here is one T cell receptor (beta chain). This sample is drawn from a study of blood T cell repertoires in COVID-19. V was trimmed by 2 bases and J by 1 base, leaving 7 bases between them. CDR3 length: 14 amino acids. CDR1 is KGHDR, CDR2 SFDVKD, per germline. Sequencing was performed with immunoSEQ multiplex PCR; in TCRdb, only in-frame clones are kept and a portion is missing. The table has about 70,000 clones, about 83% seen once. Material for sequencing was peripheral blood. The V and J genes are TRBV24-1 and TRBJ2-5, with D tentatively TRBD1 (6 bases). This clonotype was sampled from a man aged 30-40 years with COVID-19, enrolled during active disease. CDR3 sequence reads: CATSDWDTQETQYF. CDR3 DNA: TGTGCCACCAGTGATTGGGACACCCAAGAGACCCAGTACTTC.